The entry below gives a single T cell receptor beta chain sequence along with its context. Assay: immunoSEQ multiplex PCR; the TCRdb copy retains only in-frame clones and omits some. The table lists about 89,000 clones, around 90% of them singletons. This sample is drawn from a study of blood T cell repertoires in COVID-19. Study as a whole: Some COVID-19 samples were acute and others convalescent; all came from the United States, Italy and Spain. PBMCs, B-cell-depleted T cells, or T cells were the source of the cDNA or gDNA that made up the material.

The sequence came from a male donor with acute or convalescent COVID-19. Sequencing was carried out using peripheral blood.

For the CDR3, the DNA is TGTGCCAGCAGCCCCCGGGGGGCCACAGATACGCAGTATTTT. Amino acid sequence: CASSPRGATDTQYF. J is TRBJ2-3 and V is TRBV7-9, with a possible D match to TRBD2 (7 bases). The CDR3 loop spans 14 amino acids. The germline V gene encodes CDR1 SEHNR and CDR2 FQNEAQ (reference sequence). Trimming cost V 5 bases and J 2 bases, with 11 bases left between them.